Each of the 31 T cell receptor beta chains below was sequenced from the same sample in a study of CD8 T cells in ankylosing spondylitis. Study observations and caveats: Blood of patients with ankylosing spondylitis appeared to be characterized by a TCR beta motif of several highly homologous variants.

TCRdb re-called the 5' RACE reads through MiXCR, storing one row per CDR3 protein. The sample records approximately 440,000 distinct CDR3 sequences, approximately 17% being singletons. Their antigens are not known. The sample comprised blood, either unsorted or a sorted T cell fraction (not recorded which). Receptors were obtained from a male donor with ankylosing spondylitis.

There are a few counts of this clonotype. The rearrangement links TRBV6-2 or TRBV6-3 to TRBJ2-7; D is perhaps TRBD2 (6 bases). The germline V gene encodes CDR1 MNHEY and CDR2 SVGEGT. The CDR3 runs to 15 residues. V was trimmed by 2 bases and J by 4 bases, leaving 15 bases between them. The CDR3 region is CASSYGRRGTYEQYF. CDR3 nucleotides: TGTGCCAGCAGTTACGGTCGGAGAGGGACTTACGAGCAGTACTTC.

The table lists this clonotype with a few counts. This chain joins TRBV20-1 and TRBJ2-1; D might be TRBD2 (5 bases). V was shortened by 6 bases and J by 5 bases, with 17 bases between the two germline ends. The V gene's germline CDR1 is DFQATT and CDR2 SNEGSKA (reference sequence). CDR3 length equals 14 residues. The CDR3 coding sequence is TGCAGTGCCCCGAGCGGCACTATCAACAATGAGCAGTTCTTC. Translation: CSAPSGTINNEQFF.

This rearrangement joins TRBV20-1 to TRBJ1-1; 8 positions agree with TRBD1. V trimming: 4 bases; J trimming: 2 bases; junction bases outside the gene matches: 9. Germline V gives CDR1 DFQATT, CDR2 SNEGSKA (reference sequence). The CDR3 loop spans 15 amino acids. The CDR3 is CSATRQGTPNTEAFF. The CDR3 bases are TGCAGTGCTACCCGACAGGGGACCCCAAACACTGAAGCTTTCTTT.

The genes are TRBV6-5 and TRBJ2-6; D gene unclear. CDR3 size: 16 residues. CDR1 is MNHEY and CDR2 is SVGAGI in the germline V gene. Between the trimmed V and J ends, which lost 2 bases and 0 bases, there was a span of 8 bases. The CDR3 is CASSYRLGSGANVLTF. The CDR3 DNA follows: TGTGCCAGCAGTTACCGGTTGGGCTCTGGGGCCAACGTCCTGACTTTC.

This chain joins TRBV6-2 or TRBV6-3 and TRBJ2-7; 10 bases match TRBD1. The CDR3 length is 14 residues. The V gene's germline CDR1 is MNHEY and CDR2 SVGEGT. The J segment lost 6 bases and the V segment lost 7 bases, leaving 9 bases of the junction unmatched. CDR3 coding DNA: TGTGCCAGCAAATCCGGGACAGGGGATCCCGAGCAGTACTTC. It is translated as CASKSGTGDPEQYF.

The rearrangement uses TRBV27 and TRBJ2-3; TRBD2 is a possible D gene (6 bases). There are 16 residues in the CDR3. The ends were cut back, 4 bases at V and 3 bases at J, with 17 bases in the middle. Germline lookup yields CDR1 MNHEY and CDR2 SMNVEV (reference sequence). The CDR3 region has the DNA TGTGCCAGCAGTTCGTACCGGGGACTGGCAACAGATACGCAGTATTTT. Protein: CASSSYRGLATDTQYF.

Only a few counts were recorded for this clonotype. The chain has TRBV29-1 and TRBJ2-3; TRBD2 is a possible D gene (5 bases). The length of the CDR3 is 15 residues. Germline CDR1 SQVTM, CDR2 ANQGSEA. V lost 3 bases and J lost 8, with 21 bases in between. The CDR3 loop is CSVEGGLATESTQYF. CDR3 DNA sequence: TGCAGCGTTGAGGGTGGGCTAGCCACCGAAAGTACGCAGTATTTT.

This clonotype showed up just a few times. The chain joins TRBV25-1 to TRBJ1-4; 8 bases align to TRBD1. The CDR3 length is 14 residues. Trimming removed 8 bases from V and 5 bases from J; junction bases left unmatched: 7. Germline assignment: CDR1 MGHDK and CDR2 SYGVNS. The CDR3 loop reads CASHHGDRNEKLFF. CDR3 DNA sequence: TGTGCCAGCCACCATGGGGACAGGAATGAAAAACTGTTTTTT.

This clonotype was counted only a few times. The chain uses TRBV7-9 and TRBJ2-1, with 7 positions matching TRBD1. The V gene's germline CDR1 is SEHNR and CDR2 FQNEAQ (reference sequence). V gave up 7 bases and J gave up 9 bases; unmatched junction bases: 6. The CDR3 sequence is 12 residues long. The CDR3 is CASTIQGSEQFF. CDR3 nucleotide sequence: TGTGCCAGCACCATACAGGGGTCTGAGCAGTTCTTC. Looking up the rest from reference TRBV7-9 and TRBJ2-1 gives the full variable domain: DTGVSQNPRHKITKRGQNVTFRCDPISEHNRLYWYRQTLGQGPEFLTYFQNEAQLEKSRLLSDRFSAERPKGSFSTLEIQRTEQGDSAMYLCASTIQGSEQFFGPGTRLTVL.

The V call is TRBV12-3 or TRBV12-4, the J call TRBJ1-1, with D unresolved. The V end was cut by 2 bases, the J end by 11 bases, with 6 bases between. The CDR3 has 10 amino acids. CDR3 loop: CASSLTRAFF. The CDR3 DNA reads as TGTGCCAGCAGTTTAACCCGGGCTTTCTTT.

This sequence joins TRBV20-1 and TRBJ2-1; D not resolved. The CDR3 loop spans 10 amino acids. Germline assignment: CDR1 DFQATT and CDR2 SNEGSKA (reference sequence). The ends were cut back, 6 bases at V and 5 bases at J, with 5 bases in the middle. The CDR3 sequence: CSAVNNEQFF. The CDR3 nucleotides read TGCAGTGCGGTGAACAATGAGCAGTTCTTC.

This clonotype was seen a handful of times. This rearrangement joins TRBV18 to TRBJ2-7; possible D gene TRBD1, 6 bases. In germline, CDR1 is KGHSH, CDR2 LQKENI. Trimming stripped 2 bases from V and 3 bases from J, with 14 bases between. The CDR3 loop spans 15 amino acids. The CDR3 loop is CASSPSSGEIYEQYF. The CDR3 coding sequence is TGTGCCAGCTCACCAAGTTCAGGGGAAATCTACGAGCAGTACTTC.

There are a few counts of this clonotype. The chain employs TRBV9 and TRBJ2-2; perhaps D is TRBD1 or TRBD2 (5 bases each). V lost 3 bases and J 4 bases, leaving 16 bases between the germline ends. The CDR3 extends over 16 amino acids. CDR1 is SGDLS and CDR2 is YYNGEE in the germline V gene. CDR3 sequence reads: CASSAGTKAGTGELFF. CDR3 in DNA: TGTGCCAGCAGCGCTGGGACCAAGGCGGGCACCGGGGAGCTGTTTTTT.

The table lists this clonotype with a few counts. The chain uses TRBV12-3 or TRBV12-4 and TRBJ2-1; TRBD2 matches at 11 bases. CDR3 length equals 15 residues. The junction had 9 bases not matched to a gene; V was cut back by 5 bases and J by 9 bases. The CDR3 DNA reads as TGTGCCAGCAGTCTTAGCGGGGGGGTCTACGGTGAGCAGTTCTTC. Its translation is CASSLSGGVYGEQFF.

The V gene is TRBV24-1, the J gene TRBJ2-7; the D gene is possibly TRBD2 (5 bases). Deletions cut 1 base from V and 0 bases from J, with 15 bases between. Germline CDR1 KGHDR, CDR2 SFDVKD. The length of the CDR3 is 17 residues. The CDR3 is CATSDLSGSQISYEQYF. The CDR3 nucleotides read TGTGCCACCAGTGATTTAAGCGGCAGTCAAATCTCCTACGAGCAGTACTTC.

This sequence joins TRBV7-8 and TRBJ2-3; perhaps TRBD2 as D (6 bases). The CDR3 sequence is 14 residues long. V lost 1 base and J 3 bases, leaving 8 bases between the germline ends. CDR1 and CDR2 from the germline V gene are SGHVS and FQNEAQ. The CDR3 DNA reads as TGTGCCAGCAGCTTAGAACTAGCTACAGATACGCAGTATTTT. Translation: CASSLELATDTQYF.

This clonotype has a handful of counts. The gene calls are TRBV2 and TRBJ1-5; D is ambiguous. Trimming removed 7 bases from V and 0 bases from J, with 7 bases in between. CDR1 and CDR2 (germline): SNHLY, FYNNEI. The CDR3 runs to 13 residues. The DNA of the CDR3 is TGTGCCAGCACGTCGTATAGCAATCAGCCCCAGCATTTT. Translation gives CASTSYSNQPQHF.

The V call is TRBV7-2, the J call TRBJ2-1; the D gene is possibly TRBD2 (6 bases). This CDR3 is built from 15 residues. Trimming stripped 5 bases from V and 0 bases from J, with 11 bases between. The germline V gene has CDR1 SGHTA and CDR2 FQGNSA. CDR3: CASSNSGSSYNEQFF. DNA for the CDR3: TGTGCCAGCAGCAATAGCGGAAGCTCCTACAATGAGCAGTTCTTC.

This chain connects TRBV7-2 to TRBJ2-7; 14 bases map to TRBD2. With V trimmed by 8 bases and J by 0 bases, 9 bases remained unmatched. Germline V gives CDR1 SGHTA, CDR2 FQGNSA. This CDR3 is built from 17 residues. In DNA, the CDR3 is TGTGCCAGCTCAAGCCGACTAGCGGGAGGGAGCTCCTACGAGCAGTACTTC. Its translation is CASSSRLAGGSSYEQYF.

There are a few counts of this clonotype. The chain uses TRBV7-2 and TRBJ1-2; no firm D call. This CDR3 region has 15 residues. CDR1 SGHTA and CDR2 FQGNSA come from the germline V gene. V lost 0 bases and J 5 bases, leaving 13 bases between the germline ends. The CDR3 DNA reads as TGTGCCAGCAGCTTAGCCCCCGGCCCGGAATATGGCTACACCTTC. It is translated as CASSLAPGPEYGYTF. Together with reference TRBV7-2 and TRBJ1-2, the CDR3 gives the full variable domain: GAGVSQSPSNKVTEKGKDVELRCDPISGHTALYWYRQSLGQGLEFLIYFQGNSAPDKSGLPSDRFSAERTGGSVSTLTIQRTQQEDSAVYLCASSLAPGPEYGYTFGSGTRLTVV.

A word on this clonotype: A read error may be the cause here, since a much bigger clone is one base away. The chain joins TRBV6-2 or TRBV6-3 to TRBJ1-1, with D perhaps matching TRBD1 (5 bases). Germline CDR1 is MNHEY and CDR2 is SVGEGT. V gave up 2 bases and J gave up 3 bases, with 7 bases separating them. This CDR3 contains 13 residues. CDR3 region: CASSYGGYTEAFF. CDR3 in DNA: TGTGCCAGCAGTTACGGGGGGTACACTGAAGCTTTCTTT.

This clonotype was counted a few times. At one boundary the junction diverges from the germline segment, which might be a read error. The V gene is TRBV6-1, the J gene TRBJ1-4; TRBD1 is a possible D gene (6 bases). The CDR3 length is 14 residues. Germline values: CDR1 MNHNS, CDR2 SASEGT. CDR3 in amino acids: CASREGGFNEKLFF. In DNA, the CDR3 is TGTGCCAGCAGGGAAGGGGGTTTTAATGAAAAACTGTTTTTT.

The chain is built from TRBV2 and TRBJ2-5; D possibly corresponds to TRBD2 (6 bases). CDR1 is SNHLY and CDR2 is FYNNEI in the germline V gene. Trimming pared 8 bases from V and 1 base from J, leaving 17 bases between. The CDR3 has 15 residues. The CDR3 DNA reads TGTGCCAGCCGGGGGTCAGATTCCTTCCAAGAGACCCAGTACTTC. Protein sequence: CASRGSDSFQETQYF.

The chain couples TRBV4-2 to TRBJ2-1, with D possibly matching TRBD2 (6 bases). The CDR3 runs to 14 residues. The germline V gene encodes CDR1 LGHNA and CDR2 YNFKEQ. Trimming took off 0 bases at V and 10 bases at J, with 13 bases between the two ends. CDR3 sequence: CASSQDKNAGEQFF. The CDR3, as DNA: TGTGCCAGCAGCCAAGATAAAAATGCGGGGGAGCAGTTCTTC.

The chain employs TRBV7-2 and TRBJ1-5; D gene uncertain. The V and J ends lost 1 base and 0 bases respectively, with 7 bases between them. The CDR3 is 15 amino acids. CDR1 and CDR2 from the germline V gene are SGHTA and FQGNSA. The CDR3 region has the DNA TGTGCCAGCAGCTTAGGCCAAACTAGCAATCAGCCCCAGCATTTT. Translated, it gives CASSLGQTSNQPQHF.

The gene calls are TRBV5-1 and TRBJ1-4; no definite D call. Germline CDR1 and CDR2: SGHRS and YFSETQ. V gave up 0 bases and J gave up 6 bases, with 3 bases separating them. There are 12 residues in the CDR3. The CDR3 here is CASSLGDEKLFF. The CDR3 DNA follows: TGCGCCAGCAGCTTGGGTGATGAAAAACTGTTTTTT.

This rearrangement joins TRBV29-1 to TRBJ1-4; D ambiguous. Germline CDR1 SQVTM, CDR2 ANQGSEA. V was cut by 6 bases and J by 10 bases, with 18 bases left in between. CDR3 length: 13 amino acids. CDR3: CSVGGDNEGKLFF. The CDR3 region has the DNA TGCAGCGTGGGAGGTGACAATGAAGGAAAACTGTTTTTT. Based on the CDR3 plus reference TRBV29-1 and TRBJ1-4, the full variable domain is SAVISQKPSRDICQRGTSLTIQCQVDSQVTMMFWYRQQPGQSLTLIATANQGSEATYESGFVIDKFPISRPNLTFSTLTVSNMSPEDSSIYLCSVGGDNEGKLFFGSGTQLSVL.

This clonotype was picked up a small number of times. V usage is TRBV2 and J usage is TRBJ2-1; 13 bases are a match to TRBD2. The V gene end was trimmed by 0 bases and the J gene end by 4 bases; junction bases not matched to a gene: 0. From germline, CDR1 is SNHLY and CDR2 FYNNEI. The length of the CDR3 is 16 residues. The CDR3: CASSEAGLAGYNEQFF. As DNA, the CDR3 is TGTGCCAGCAGTGAAGCGGGACTAGCGGGATACAATGAGCAGTTCTTC.

The chain links TRBV5-1 to TRBJ2-1, with 14 bases fitting TRBD2. The ends lost 3 bases at V and 6 bases at J; junction bases unmatched: 2. Germline-derived CDR1 and CDR2 are SGHRS and YFSETQ. CDR3 length: 15 amino acids. Here the CDR3 reads CASSSGTSGSNEQFF. CDR3 DNA: TGCGCCAGCAGCTCCGGGACTAGCGGGAGCAATGAGCAGTTCTTC.

This clonotype was detected ten times or more. The V and J genes are TRBV28 and TRBJ2-1, with D hard to call. This CDR3 is 12 amino acids long. Germline V lookup: CDR1 MDHEN, CDR2 SYDVKM. Trimming removed 6 bases at V and 6 bases at J, with 9 bases between. CDR3 sequence reads: CASSGPTNEQFF. As DNA, the CDR3 is TGTGCCAGCAGCGGGCCCACCAATGAGCAGTTCTTC.

The chain couples TRBV25-1 to TRBJ2-1, with 11 bases fitting TRBD2. The CDR3 is 17 amino acids. The germline V gene has CDR1 MGHDK and CDR2 SYGVNS. Trimming at V came to 4 bases and at J to 5 bases, leaving 10 bases not matched to a gene. CDR3 residues: CASSASRPGLADNEQFF. The CDR3 DNA is TGTGCCAGCAGTGCCTCGCGACCGGGACTAGCGGACAATGAGCAGTTCTTC.